A selection of T cell receptor beta chains follows, all from one sample in a study of regulatory T cells in long-lasting Graves disease. MiXCR, applied by TCRdb to the multiplex PCR reads, yields one record per CDR3 protein. The sample lists approximately 470,000 distinct CDR3 sequences, roughly 16% occurring once. The same data also contributed to another study, on T cells in Graves' hyperthyroidism and ophthalmopathy.

Sequences were derived from peripheral blood mononuclear cells (PBMCs), sampled at new diagnosis, from a patient treated with antithyroid drugs. The receptors shown here come from a man aged 40-55 years with Graves disease. Both conserved end residues are part of each CDR3. The D gene is left open where the match is weak. Where a row states a size, it is once, few, many or the class of an expanded clone; other rows omit it.

TRBD2 | TRBJ2-7 | many | TRBV30 | CAWSFPGLATYEQYF | TGTGCCTGGAGTTTCCCGGGACTAGCCACCTACGAGCAGTACTTC
- | TRBJ1-5 | - | TRBV12-3/TRBV12-4 | CASRRSSSSQPQHF | TGTGCCAGCAGGCGATCGAGTAGCAGTCAGCCCCAGCATTTT
- | TRBJ2-3 | few | TRBV7-9 | CASSLALSWQPDTQYF | TGTGCCAGCAGCTTAGCCCTGTCTTGGCAGCCGGATACGCAGTATTTT
TRBD2 | TRBJ2-3 | few | TRBV20-1 | CSARPTSGYTDTQYF | TGCAGTGCTAGACCGACTAGCGGTTACACAGATACGCAGTATTTT
- | TRBJ2-5 | few | TRBV5-1 | CASSLNQGGQTQYF | TGCGCCAGCAGCTTGAACCAGGGCGGGCAGACCCAGTACTTC
TRBD1 | TRBJ1-1 | many | TRBV29-1 | CSVEGRDRNTEAFF | TGCAGCGTAGAGGGCCGGGACAGGAACACTGAAGCTTTCTTT
- | TRBJ2-2 | - | TRBV28 | CASKGELGELFF | TGTGCCAGTAAAGGGGAACTCGGGGAGCTGTTTTTT
- | TRBJ1-2 | few | TRBV6-2/TRBV6-3 | CASSYSGQTYGYTF | TGTGCCAGCAGTTACTCAGGGCAGACTTATGGCTACACCTTC
- | TRBJ1-6 | - | TRBV20-1 | CSARQGSPYNSPLHF | TGCAGTGCTAGACAGGGGTCCCCCTATAATTCACCCCTCCACTTT
- | TRBJ2-5 | many | TRBV5-4 | CASSSGDTPLETQYF | TGTGCCAGCAGCTCAGGAGATACCCCCTTAGAGACCCAGTACTTC
TRBD1 | TRBJ1-2 | - | TRBV12-3/TRBV12-4 | CASLPGTGGF | TGTGCCAGCCTTCCCGGGACAGGAGGCTTC
- | TRBJ2-4 | - | TRBV5-6 | CASSPEETKNIQYF | TGTGCCAGCAGCCCCGAAGAGACCAAAAACATTCAGTACTTC
- | TRBJ1-2 | many | TRBV6-1 | CASREGGSSGYTF | TGTGCCAGCAGAGAGGGTGGTTCGAGTGGCTACACCTTC
TRBD2 | TRBJ2-3 | many | TRBV5-1 | CASRTGTNTDTQYF | TGCGCCAGCCGGACCGGGACTAACACAGATACGCAGTATTTT
- | TRBJ1-6 | few | TRBV20-1 | CSAEEATAFYNSPLHF | TGCAGTGCGGAGGAGGCCACAGCATTCTATAATTCACCCCTCCACTTT
- | TRBJ1-5 | - | TRBV20-1 | CSASRFYSNQPQHF | TGCAGTGCTAGCCGTTTTTATAGCAATCAGCCCCAGCATTTT
- | TRBJ2-1 | many | TRBV28 | CASSTPQGRKGDEQFF | TGTGCCAGCTCAACACCGCAGGGGAGGAAAGGGGATGAGCAGTTCTTC
TRBD2 | TRBJ2-2 | - | TRBV12-3/TRBV12-4 | CASTPRGGRAVGELFF | TGTGCCAGCACCCCAAGGGGCGGGAGGGCCGTCGGGGAGCTGTTTTTT
- | TRBJ1-1 | - | TRBV20-1 | CSARRAGELNTEAFF | TGCAGTGCTAGAAGGGCAGGGGAATTGAACACTGAAGCTTTCTTT
TRBD2 | TRBJ2-7 | - | TRBV3-1 | CASSQAGTNLPLAAVIAYEQYF | TGTGCCAGCAGCCAAGCGGGTACTAATCTTCCGCTAGCGGCTGTTATTGCCTACGAGCAGTACTTC
TRBD1 | TRBJ2-7 | few | TRBV7-8 | CASSLGRTGNYYEQYF | TGTGCCAGCAGCTTAGGGAGGACAGGGAATTACTACGAGCAGTACTTC
- | TRBJ2-3 | few | TRBV15 | CATSTIVTDTQYF | TGTGCCACCAGCACGATCGTCACAGATACGCAGTATTTT
- | TRBJ1-1 | many | TRBV7-9 | CASSSRYTEAFF | TGTGCCAGCAGCTCCCGGTACACTGAAGCTTTCTTT
- | TRBJ1-5 | many | TRBV6-5 | CASSYSGGRNQPQHF | TGTGCCAGCAGTTACTCGGGCGGCCGCAATCAGCCCCAGCATTTT
- | TRBJ2-2 | many | TRBV28 | CASSLRDGRRTGELFF | TGTGCCAGCAGTCTACGGGACGGGCGGAGGACCGGGGAGCTGTTTTTT
- | TRBJ2-5 | few | TRBV15 | CATSRDQPPDAGRPGETQYF | TGTGCCACCAGCAGAGATCAACCCCCGGATGCGGGACGTCCGGGGGAGACCCAGTACTTC
TRBD2 | TRBJ2-1 | many | TRBV20-1 | CSARDPLAGAYNEQFF | TGCAGTGCTAGAGATCCACTAGCGGGAGCGTATAATGAGCAGTTCTTC
- | TRBJ1-2 | many | TRBV28 | CASSPNSISSYGYTF | TGTGCCAGCAGCCCAAACTCGATTTCATCCTATGGCTACACCTTC
TRBD1 | TRBJ1-2 | many | TRBV5-1 | CASSLGTGINYGYTF | TGTGCCAGCAGCTTAGGGACAGGGATTAACTATGGCTACACCTTC
- | TRBJ2-7 | many | TRBV5-1 | CASSPYRVHEQYF | TGCGCCAGCAGTCCTTACAGGGTCCACGAGCAGTACTTC
- | TRBJ1-1 | many | TRBV6-5 | CASSYGGVNTEAFF | TGTGCCAGCAGTTACGGGGGGGTGAACACTGAAGCTTTCTTT
- | TRBJ2-1 | many | TRBV11-3 | CASSLDAPGMQFF | TGTGCCAGCAGCTTAGATGCCCCCGGGATGCAGTTCTTC
- | TRBJ2-5 | many | TRBV30 | CAWSVIEETQYF | TGTGCCTGGAGTGTCATTGAAGAGACCCAGTACTTC
- | TRBJ2-7 | many | TRBV20-1 | CSARERQAHPYEQYF | TGCAGTGCTAGGGAGCGACAGGCCCATCCCTACGAGCAGTACTTC
TRBD1 | TRBJ2-7 | many | TRBV18 | CASSQQGASEQYF | TGTGCCAGCTCACAACAGGGGGCTTCCGAGCAGTACTTC
- | TRBJ2-2 | many | TRBV6-1 | CASSGEMGVGELFF | TGTGCCAGCAGTGGCGAAATGGGGGTCGGGGAGCTGTTTTTT
- | TRBJ1-5 | many | TRBV27 | CASSLKAGGNQPQHF | TGTGCCAGCAGTTTGAAGGCAGGGGGCAATCAGCCCCAGCATTTT
TRBD2 | TRBJ2-7 | many | TRBV11-2 | CASYIPGLHLYEQYF | TGTGCCAGCTATATACCGGGACTACATCTCTACGAGCAGTACTTC
- | TRBJ2-7 | few | TRBV19 | CASSPRRVGGEQYF | TGTGCCAGCTCTCCTCGTAGGGTTGGTGGCGAGCAGTACTTC
TRBD1 | TRBJ1-5 | many | TRBV5-5 | CASGGQDNQPQHF | TGTGCCAGCGGGGGACAGGACAATCAGCCCCAGCATTTT
TRBD1 | TRBJ1-3 | few | TRBV29-1 | CSVTGGGNTIYF | TGCAGCGTGACAGGGGGAGGAAACACCATATATTTT
TRBD2 | TRBJ2-4 | few | TRBV12-5 | CASGETSGRNIQYF | TGTGCTAGTGGGGAGACTAGCGGGAGGAACATTCAGTACTTC
TRBD2 | TRBJ2-7 | few | TRBV2 | CASSGVAGGLYEQYF | TGTGCCAGCAGTGGGGTAGCGGGCGGTCTCTACGAGCAGTACTTC
TRBD2 | TRBJ2-7 | many | TRBV20-1 | CSARDARLAEYEQYF | TGTAGTGCTAGAGACGCAAGACTAGCGGAATACGAGCAGTACTTC
TRBD1 | TRBJ1-5 | - | TRBV12-5 | CASGSYSDRGHQPQHF | TGTGCTAGTGGTAGCTACTCAGACAGGGGGCATCAGCCCCAGCATTTT
TRBD1 | TRBJ2-5 | many | TRBV6-2/TRBV6-3 | CASSGVRGQLGTQYF | TGTGCCAGCAGTGGCGTCAGGGGGCAGTTGGGGACCCAGTACTTC